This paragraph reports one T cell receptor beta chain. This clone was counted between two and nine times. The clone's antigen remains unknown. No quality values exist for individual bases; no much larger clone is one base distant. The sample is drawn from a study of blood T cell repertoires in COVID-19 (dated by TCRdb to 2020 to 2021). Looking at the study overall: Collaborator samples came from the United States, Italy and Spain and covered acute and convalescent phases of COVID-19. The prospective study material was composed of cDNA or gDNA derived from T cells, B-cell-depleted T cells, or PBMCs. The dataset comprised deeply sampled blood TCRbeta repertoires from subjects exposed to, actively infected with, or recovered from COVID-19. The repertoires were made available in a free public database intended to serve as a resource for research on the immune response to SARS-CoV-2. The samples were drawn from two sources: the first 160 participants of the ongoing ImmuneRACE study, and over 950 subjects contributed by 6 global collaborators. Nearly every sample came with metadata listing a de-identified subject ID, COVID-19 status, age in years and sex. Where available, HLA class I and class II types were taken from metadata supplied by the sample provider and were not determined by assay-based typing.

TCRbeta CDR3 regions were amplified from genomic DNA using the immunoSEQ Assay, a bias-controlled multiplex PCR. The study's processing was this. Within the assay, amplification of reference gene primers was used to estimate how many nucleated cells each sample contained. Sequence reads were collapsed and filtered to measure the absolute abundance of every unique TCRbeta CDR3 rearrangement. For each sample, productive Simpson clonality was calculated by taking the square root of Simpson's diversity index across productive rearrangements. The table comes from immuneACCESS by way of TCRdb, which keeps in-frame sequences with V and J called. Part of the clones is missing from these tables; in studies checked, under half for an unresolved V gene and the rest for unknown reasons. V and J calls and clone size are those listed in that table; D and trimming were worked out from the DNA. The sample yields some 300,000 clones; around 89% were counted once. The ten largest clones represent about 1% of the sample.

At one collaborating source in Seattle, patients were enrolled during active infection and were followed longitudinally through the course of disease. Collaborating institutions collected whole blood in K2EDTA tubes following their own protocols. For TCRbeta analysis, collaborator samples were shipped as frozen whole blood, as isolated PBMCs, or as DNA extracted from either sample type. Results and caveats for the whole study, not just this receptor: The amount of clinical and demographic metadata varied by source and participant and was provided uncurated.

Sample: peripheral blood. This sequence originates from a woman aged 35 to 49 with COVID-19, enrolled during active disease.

The CDR3: CASSEAQAEQYF. The DNA is TGTGCCAGCAGTGAAGCCCAGGCCGAGCAGTACTTC. The V and J genes are TRBV6-1 and TRBJ2-7, with the D gene not clear enough to name. From the cysteine up to the phenylalanine, the CDR3 has a length of 12 residues. CDR3 DNA only is kept here, 36 bases in frame from base 1. Via the germline V gene, CDR1 is MNHNS and CDR2 SASEGT. V sheds 0 bases and J sheds 6 bases, leaving 6 bases between their ends.